One sample yielded the 30 T cell receptor beta chains listed below, sequenced in a study of brain T cells in children with intractable seizures. Using immunoSEQ multiplex PCR, the repertoire was profiled, and TCRdb retains in-frame clones only, with some absent. The sample has about 120,000 clones; around 94% are singletons. The sample here was peripheral blood, taken at surgery. The receptor set was obtained from a boy in the first two years of life with hemimegalencephaly and intractable seizures.

The sample holds one count of this clone. DNA of the CDR3: TGTGCCAGCAGAAGGGGAGGGGGAAATACGCAGTATTTT. Protein: CASRRGGGNTQYF. The chain links TRBV28 to TRBJ2-3, with D maybe TRBD2 (7 bases). Trimming left V 6 bases short and J 7 bases short, with 14 bases between. The germline CDR1 and CDR2 sequences are MDHEN and SYDVKM. This CDR3 region has 13 residues.

This rearrangement joins TRBV4-3 to TRBJ2-3; TRBD2 aligns across 10 bases. CDR1 and CDR2 from the germline V gene are LGHNA and YSLEER. The CDR3 has 18 amino acids. After removal of 0 bases from V and 5 bases from J, the junction contained 11 bases not matched to a gene. CDR3 loop: CASSQDGSGRALVDTQYF. The CDR3 coding sequence is TGCGCCAGCAGCCAAGATGGAAGCGGGAGGGCCTTGGTAGATACGCAGTATTTT.

The CDR3 sequence: CASSAGGNTEAFF. The CDR3 DNA reads as TGTGCCAGCAGCGCAGGGGGGAACACTGAAGCTTTCTTT. V usage is TRBV9 and J usage is TRBJ1-1; the match to TRBD1 covers 7 bases. The J segment lost 1 base and the V segment lost 3 bases, leaving 0 bases of the junction unmatched. There are 13 residues in the CDR3. Looked up from germline, CDR1 is SGDLS and CDR2 is YYNGEE.

The genes are TRBV5-1 and TRBJ2-1, with D possibly called TRBD1 or TRBD2 (5 bases each). V lost 7 bases and J lost 3, with 14 bases in between. CDR1 SGHRS and CDR2 YFSETQ come from the germline V gene. The CDR3 covers 14 residues. In DNA form, the CDR3 reads TGCGCCAGCTCAGTACTGGGGGACTACAATGAGCAGTTCTTC. Translation: CASSVLGDYNEQFF.

V usage is TRBV7-8 and J usage is TRBJ1-5; 10 bases agree with TRBD1. V shed 7 bases, J shed 3 bases, and the junction held 9 bases outside the gene matches. The CDR3 runs 16 residues. Germline CDR1 reads SGHVS; CDR2 reads FQNEAQ. CDR3 amino acids: CASTETGGLVNQPQHF. CDR3 nucleotide sequence: TGTGCCAGCACCGAGACAGGGGGCTTGGTCAATCAGCCCCAGCATTTT. The full variable domain, rest sourced from reference TRBV7-8 and TRBJ1-5, is GAGVSQSPRYKVAKRGQDVALRCDPISGHVSLFWYQQALGQGPEFLTYFQNEAQLDKSGLPSDRFFAERPEGSVSTLKIQRTQQEDSAVYLCASTETGGLVNQPQHFGDGTRLSIL.

The V gene is TRBV19, the J gene TRBJ2-5; TRBD2 matches at 7 bases. The CDR3 runs to 15 residues. Unmatched junction bases numbered 9, after V lost 6 bases and J lost 2 bases. CDR1 is LNHDA and CDR2 is SQIVND in the germline V gene (reference sequence). The CDR3 reads CASSNSGWEQETQYF. DNA of the CDR3: TGTGCCAGTAGCAATAGCGGGTGGGAGCAAGAGACCCAGTACTTC.

V usage is TRBV7-9 and J usage is TRBJ2-2; unclear D gene. CDR3 length: 10 amino acids. Germline V gene lookup returns CDR1 SEHNR and CDR2 FQNEAQ (reference sequence). V dropped 7 bases and J dropped 6 bases, with 3 bases sitting between them. The CDR3 region is CASISGELFF. The DNA of the CDR3 is TGTGCCAGCATCTCCGGGGAGCTGTTTTTT.

This clone was recorded once. The V call is TRBV6-2 or TRBV6-3, the J call TRBJ2-7, with D perhaps TRBD1 (6 bases). CDR3 length: 17 amino acids. Germline values: CDR1 MNHEY, CDR2 SVGEGT. The germline V and J ends were trimmed by 6 bases and 5 bases, with 26 bases remaining between them. The CDR3 region is CASSQTLFRQAGNEQYF. DNA of the CDR3: TGTGCCAGCAGCCAAACCCTTTTCAGACAGGCTGGGAACGAGCAGTACTTC.

The J gene is TRBJ2-3, the V gene TRBV28; D possibly matches TRBD1 or TRBD2 (6 bases each). Germline V gene lookup returns CDR1 MDHEN and CDR2 SYDVKM. The germline V and J ends were trimmed by 10 bases and 2 bases, with 19 bases remaining between them. The CDR3 totals 15 residues. In DNA form, the CDR3 reads TGTGCCACCGGGGCCCACGGGGGCCACACAGATACGCAGTATTTT. Protein: CATGAHGGHTDTQYF.

This sequence joins TRBV24-1 and TRBJ2-5; 10 nucleotides align to TRBD2. Germline CDR1 is KGHDR and CDR2 is SFDVKD. V lost 4 bases and J lost 5; bases outside the gene matches: 9. The CDR3 sequence is 16 residues long. CDR3 DNA sequence: TGTGCCACCAGTGAAACCTCTAGCGGGAGAGTTGAGACCCAGTACTTC. It encodes CATSETSSGRVETQYF.

This chain uses TRBV9 with TRBJ1-3, with TRBD1 matching over 8 bases. Germline lookup yields CDR1 SGDLS and CDR2 YYNGEE. CDR3 size: 17 residues. With 0 bases clipped from V and 0 bases from J, the junction kept 5 bases outside the gene matches. The CDR3 region has the DNA TGTGCCAGCAGCGTAGAATGGGGACAGGTCTCTGGAAACACCATATATTTT. Protein sequence: CASSVEWGQVSGNTIYF.

The chain couples TRBV24-1 to TRBJ1-1; D might be TRBD1 (5 bases). The CDR3 contains 14 residues. V was shortened by 4 bases and J by 4 bases, with 12 bases between the two germline ends. Germline V lookup: CDR1 KGHDR, CDR2 SFDVKD. Here the CDR3 DNA reads TGTGCCACCAGTGACACCGATCAGGGCACTGAAGCTTTCTTT. Its translation is CATSDTDQGTEAFF.

The chain uses TRBV19 and TRBJ2-7; D call uncertain. The CDR3 runs to 13 residues. Germline CDR1 LNHDA, CDR2 SQIVND (reference sequence). The V gene lost 5 bases and the J gene lost 7 bases, with 15 bases spanning the gap. CDR3 amino acids: CASSSTPVGEQYF. The DNA of the CDR3 is TGTGCCAGTAGTTCAACCCCGGTGGGGGAGCAGTACTTC.

The chain carries TRBV5-1 and TRBJ1-3; no firm D call. In germline, CDR1 is SGHRS, CDR2 YFSETQ. The CDR3 runs 11 residues. Trimming shortened V by 3 bases and J by 4 bases, and 2 bases separated the two germline ends. The CDR3 region is CASSYGNTIYF. DNA for the CDR3: TGCGCCAGCAGCTACGGAAACACCATATATTTT.

The chain recombines TRBV9 with TRBJ1-2, with D perhaps matching TRBD1 (6 bases). This CDR3 has 14 residues. V was cut by 0 bases and J by 6 bases, with 12 bases left in between. CDR1 SGDLS and CDR2 YYNGEE come from the germline V gene. The CDR3: CASSVVTGGDGYTF. The CDR3 nucleotides are TGTGCCAGCAGCGTAGTCACCGGGGGCGATGGCTACACCTTC. The variable domain in full, completed from reference TRBV9 and TRBJ1-2, reads DSGVTQTPKHLITATGQRVTLRCSPRSGDLSVYWYQQSLDQGLQFLIQYYNGEERAKGNILERFSAQQFPDLHSELNLSSLELGDSALYFCASSVVTGGDGYTFGSGTRLTVV.

The rearrangement uses TRBV4-2 and TRBJ2-1; 10 positions match TRBD2. The trim removed 0 bases at V and 5 bases at J, leaving 7 bases unmatched. The CDR3 is 17 amino acids. Germline V gives CDR1 LGHNA, CDR2 YNFKEQ. The chain's CDR3 is CASSQDGTSGIHNEQFF. CDR3 DNA: TGTGCCAGCAGCCAAGATGGTACTAGCGGGATACACAATGAGCAGTTCTTC.

The gene calls are TRBV7-2 and TRBJ2-2; a possible D gene is TRBD2 (5 bases). CDR1 is SGHTA, CDR2 FQGNSA, per germline. The CDR3 covers 15 residues. V lost 7 bases and J 7 bases, leaving 19 bases between the germline ends. Written as DNA, the CDR3 is TGTGCCAGCACAAGGGCTCCCGAGGGAGTCGGGGAGCTGTTTTTT. Translation: CASTRAPEGVGELFF.

This clone has a single count. V gene TRBV27 combines with J gene TRBJ2-7; D is unresolved. CDR1 is MNHEY and CDR2 is SMNVEV in the germline V gene (reference sequence). The V end lost 6 bases, the J end lost 0 bases, and 9 bases lay between the germline ends. The CDR3 has 13 residues. The CDR3 sequence is CASRGTHSYEQYF. The CDR3 bases are TGTGCCAGCAGGGGCACGCACTCCTACGAGCAGTACTTC.

The chain employs TRBV7-3 and TRBJ2-3; D is perhaps TRBD2 (7 bases). V lost 7 bases and J lost 4, with 18 bases in between. Germline V lookup: CDR1 SGHTA, CDR2 FQGTGA. The CDR3 runs to 15 residues. This chain's CDR3 is CASTQGGGPADTQYF. CDR3 DNA sequence: TGTGCCAGCACCCAAGGGGGAGGGCCTGCAGATACGCAGTATTTT.

The chain couples TRBV20-1 to TRBJ2-3; weak D call: TRBD2 (6 bases). This CDR3 has 16 residues. V lost 3 bases to trimming and J lost 5 bases, with 21 bases between them. The V gene's germline CDR1 is DFQATT and CDR2 SNEGSKA (reference sequence). CDR3 DNA sequence: TGCAGTGCTAGTGATCTAGCGAAAGGGTGGGGAGATACGCAGTATTTT. Translating it yields CSASDLAKGWGDTQYF.

This clone occurred a few times. The rearrangement joins TRBV29-1 to TRBJ1-1, with a possible D match to TRBD1 (6 bases). Germline CDR1 SQVTM, CDR2 ANQGSEA. The CDR3 has 13 residues. Trimming stripped 0 bases from V and 7 bases from J, with 12 bases between. CDR3 in amino acids: CSVEDRDTDEAFF. Written as DNA, the CDR3 is TGCAGCGTTGAAGACCGGGACACGGATGAAGCTTTCTTT.

This chain connects TRBV20-1 to TRBJ2-4; unclear D gene. Trimming cost V 3 bases and J 13 bases, with 19 bases left between them. The length of the CDR3 is 13 residues. Germline values: CDR1 DFQATT, CDR2 SNEGSKA (reference sequence). The CDR3 region is CSASLAVGWPQYF. CDR3 sequence (DNA): TGCAGTGCTAGTCTGGCAGTTGGATGGCCCCAGTACTTC.

The V and J genes are TRBV5-4 and TRBJ2-2; 14 bases map to TRBD2. The germline CDR1 and CDR2 sequences are SGHNT and YYREEE (reference sequence). The CDR3 has 17 amino acids. Trimming at V came to 4 bases and at J to 5 bases, leaving 7 bases not matched to a gene. The CDR3 spells CASSPHGLAGGTGELFF. The DNA of the CDR3 is TGTGCCAGCAGCCCCCACGGACTAGCGGGAGGAACCGGGGAGCTGTTTTTT.

This chain uses TRBV6-6 with TRBJ1-2, with 7 bases matching TRBD1. Germline V gives CDR1 MNHNY, CDR2 SVGAGI (reference sequence). The CDR3 is 14 amino acids. V was pared by 8 bases and J by 6 bases, with 12 bases of the junction left unmatched. The CDR3 DNA is TGTGCCAGCTTACTTCGGACAGGCTCGGATGGCTACACCTTC. Translating gives CASLLRTGSDGYTF.

The chain uses TRBV7-8 and TRBJ2-1; D remains ambiguous. The CDR3 has 14 amino acids. V lost 3 bases and J lost 6, with 12 bases in between. Germline CDR1 SGHVS, CDR2 FQNEAQ. The CDR3 loop reads CASSFGGVGNEQFF. Written as DNA, the CDR3 is TGTGCCAGCAGCTTCGGTGGGGTGGGCAATGAGCAGTTCTTC.

The chain couples TRBV5-1 to TRBJ2-5; D is possibly TRBD1 (7 bases). The CDR3 consists of 17 residues. CDR1 is SGHRS, CDR2 YFSETQ, per germline. With 4 bases removed from V and 5 bases from J, the gap between germline ends came to 24 bases. CDR3 sequence: CASSRTTIFSRGETQYF. The CDR3 DNA reads as TGCGCCAGCAGCCGGACTACTATTTTCTCCAGGGGGGAGACCCAGTACTTC.

The chain employs TRBV11-2 and TRBJ2-7, with a weak D call TRBD2 (6 bases). Between the trimmed V and J ends, which lost 0 bases and 2 bases, there was a span of 8 bases. CDR1 and CDR2 (germline): SGHAT, FQNNGV. The CDR3 length is 14 residues. The CDR3 coding sequence is TGTGCCAGCAGCTTAGATCTAGCGACCTACGAGCAGTACTTC. This encodes CASSLDLATYEQYF. Supplemented by reference TRBV11-2 and TRBJ2-7, the full variable domain reads EAGVAQSPRYKIIEKRQSVAFWCNPISGHATLYWYQQILGQGPKLLIQFQNNGVVDDSQLPKDRFSAERLKGVDSTLKIQPAKLEDSAVYLCASSLDLATYEQYFGPGTRLTVT.

The V call is TRBV6-5, the J call TRBJ2-3; 10 bases map to TRBD1. The V segment lost 6 bases and the J segment 2 bases; nucleotides outside the gene matches: 5. Germline V gene lookup returns CDR1 MNHEY and CDR2 SVGAGI. This CDR3 is built from 15 residues. The CDR3 bases are TGTGCCAGCAGCGGACAGGGGGGGAACACAGATACGCAGTATTTT. Translated: CASSGQGGNTDTQYF.

The rearrangement links TRBV2 to TRBJ2-7; 10 nucleotides align to TRBD2. The V and J ends lost 6 bases and 1 base, in that order; junction bases with no gene match: 6. CDR3 length: 15 residues. Germline CDR1 and CDR2: SNHLY and FYNNEI. The CDR3 DNA reads as TGTGCCAGCAGAGCCCCGGGACTAGCGTCCTACGAGCAGTACTTC. Amino acid sequence: CASRAPGLASYEQYF.

The rearrangement joins TRBV28 to TRBJ2-7; D might be TRBD1 (6 bases). This CDR3 spans 13 amino acids. Trimming took 2 bases from V and 2 from J, leaving 7 bases between them. Per germline, CDR1 MDHEN and CDR2 SYDVKM. The CDR3 region is CASSLRQAYEQYF. The CDR3 DNA sequence: TGTGCCAGCAGTTTAAGACAGGCCTACGAGCAGTACTTC.